Each of the 8 T cell receptor beta chains below was sequenced from the same sample in a study of blood T cell repertoires in COVID-19. The repertoire was sequenced with immunoSEQ multiplex PCR; TCRdb's copy has only in-frame clones and lacks some. The sample shows a few hundred thousand clones, 86% of them seen only once. The sequencing sample was made of PBMCs or T cells enriched from blood (not recorded which). The receptors come from a woman between 18 and 30 years old who had recovered from COVID-19.

The V call is TRBV7-2, the J call TRBJ2-2, with 9 bases fitting TRBD2. CDR1 is SGHTA and CDR2 is FQGNSA in the germline V gene. V trimming: 5 bases; J trimming: 4 bases; junction bases outside the gene matches: 2. The CDR3 contains 14 residues. The CDR3 region is CASSRTSVTGELFF. The CDR3 nucleotides are TGTGCCAGCAGCCGGACTAGCGTCACCGGGGAGCTGTTTTTT.

This chain links TRBV6-5 with TRBJ2-5; 9 nucleotides align to TRBD2. This CDR3 has 15 residues. The V segment lost 8 bases and the J segment 3 bases; nucleotides outside the gene matches: 10. Per germline, CDR1 MNHEY and CDR2 SVGAGI. The CDR3 region is CASLWLAGTKETQYF. Here the CDR3 DNA reads TGTGCCAGCTTGTGGCTAGCGGGAACCAAAGAGACCCAGTACTTC.

The J gene is TRBJ1-2, the V gene TRBV6-5; tentative D call: TRBD1 (5 bases). The V and J ends lost 4 bases and 2 bases respectively, with 8 bases between them. The CDR3 extends over 13 amino acids. Germline V gives CDR1 MNHEY, CDR2 SVGAGI. CDR3 protein: CASSSRENYGYTF. CDR3 coding DNA: TGTGCCAGCAGTTCCAGGGAAAACTATGGCTACACCTTC.

This rearrangement joins TRBV6-5 to TRBJ2-7; maybe TRBD1 (6 bases). This CDR3 is 15 amino acids long. The germline CDR1 and CDR2 sequences are MNHEY and SVGAGI. The V end lost 2 bases, the J end lost 2 bases, and 13 bases lay between the germline ends. CDR3 sequence reads: CASSYGQPLTYEQYF. CDR3 coding DNA: TGTGCCAGCAGTTACGGACAGCCCCTGACCTACGAGCAGTACTTC.

V usage is TRBV7-9 and J usage is TRBJ2-2, with 8 bases matching TRBD1. The CDR3 spans 18 residues. Germline CDR1 reads SEHNR; CDR2 reads FQNEAQ (reference sequence). With V trimmed by 10 bases and J by 4 bases, 20 bases remained unmatched. CDR3 in amino acids: CATSGPAGDRRGTGELFF. CDR3 sequence (DNA): TGTGCCACCTCAGGCCCCGCAGGGGACAGGCGTGGCACCGGGGAGCTGTTTTTT.

V usage is TRBV10-2 and J usage is TRBJ1-4; D ambiguous. CDR3 length: 14 amino acids. V lost 0 bases and J 4 bases, leaving 6 bases between the germline ends. Germline assignment: CDR1 WSHSY and CDR2 SAAADI. The CDR3 spells CASSESGNNEKLFF. Written as DNA, the CDR3 is TGCGCCAGCAGTGAGTCCGGTAATAATGAAAAACTGTTTTTT.

This chain connects TRBV27 to TRBJ1-6, with 7 bases aligning to TRBD1. The germline gives CDR1 MNHEY, CDR2 SMNVEV (reference sequence). The CDR3 is 14 residues long. The V gene end was trimmed by 6 bases and the J gene end by 7 bases; junction bases not matched to a gene: 6. As DNA, the CDR3 is TGTGCCAGCAGCTGGGACAGCACCAATTCACCCCTCCACTTT. Its translation is CASSWDSTNSPLHF.

This clone appeared a few times. This chain uses TRBV18 with TRBJ1-1; perhaps TRBD1 as D (5 bases). The CDR3 contains 15 residues. V was shortened by 3 bases and J by 1 base, with 12 bases between the two germline ends. From germline, CDR1 is KGHSH and CDR2 LQKENI. The CDR3 loop reads CASSPGGVGNTEAFF. DNA of the CDR3: TGTGCCAGCTCACCGGGAGGGGTTGGGAACACTGAAGCTTTCTTT.